One sample yielded the 27 T cell receptor beta chains listed below, sequenced in a study of T-cell reconstitution after alpha-beta-depleted transplantation in children. A TCRbeta library incorporating unique molecular identifiers was prepared. Each CDR3 protein is one row after TCRdb ran MiXCR on the PCR reads. The data hold fewer than 750,000 distinct CDR3 sequences, with roughly 30% observed a single time. The source material was PBMCs, sampled before TCRalphabeta/CD19-depleted stem cell transplant. The receptors here all came from a boy younger than two with Wiskott-Aldrich syndrome, due to receive a stem cell transplant.

This clonotype was detected a few times. The chain has TRBV29-1 and TRBJ2-1; 7 positions agree with TRBD2. Unmatched junction bases numbered 6, after V lost 4 bases and J lost 3 bases. The CDR3 contains 14 residues. Germline CDR1 SQVTM, CDR2 ANQGSEA. This chain's CDR3 is CSVGGRSLYNEQFF. The DNA of the CDR3 is TGCAGCGTTGGCGGGAGATCTCTCTACAATGAGCAGTTCTTC.

This chain uses TRBV28 with TRBJ1-5, with D possibly matching TRBD1 (6 bases). The germline gives CDR1 MDHEN, CDR2 SYDVKM. The CDR3 has 16 amino acids. Trimming stripped 3 bases from V and 5 bases from J, with 17 bases between. CDR3 bases: TGTGCCAGCAGTTTCCGACAGGCAAGGTTTGATCAGCCCCAGCATTTT. Translation: CASSFRQARFDQPQHF.

The J gene is TRBJ2-7, the V gene TRBV5-1; possible D gene TRBD2, 6 bases. CDR3 length: 15 residues. With 0 bases removed from V and 5 bases from J, the gap between germline ends came to 15 bases. Germline-derived CDR1 and CDR2 are SGHRS and YFSETQ. CDR3 coding DNA: TGCGCCAGCAGCTTGGAGGGCGGGGTGGCCCACGAGCAGTACTTC. Amino acids: CASSLEGGVAHEQYF.

V is TRBV20-1 and J is TRBJ2-7, with 9 bases that match TRBD2. The CDR3 runs to 14 residues. Trimming took 5 bases from V and 6 from J; bases not matched to a gene: 11. Germline assignment: CDR1 DFQATT and CDR2 SNEGSKA (reference sequence). In DNA form, the CDR3 reads TGCAGTGCTGTACCCGCGGGAGGGCCGCGCGAGCAGTACTTC. It yields the protein CSAVPAGGPREQYF.

This sequence joins TRBV5-1 and TRBJ2-3; D tentatively reads TRBD1 or TRBD2 (6 bases each). This CDR3 spans 17 amino acids. Germline assignment: CDR1 SGHRS and CDR2 YFSETQ. V lost 0 bases and J lost 4, with 18 bases in between. CDR3 sequence: CASSLGGAAILPDTQYF. CDR3 in DNA: TGCGCCAGCAGCTTGGGGGGGGCCGCTATACTTCCAGATACGCAGTATTTT.

This clonotype was seen a handful of times. The chain joins TRBV10-3 to TRBJ2-2; TRBD1 is a possible D gene (5 bases). Looked up from germline, CDR1 is ENHRY and CDR2 is SYGVKD. This CDR3 is 16 amino acids long. Trimming pared 3 bases from V and 1 base from J, leaving 12 bases between. DNA for the CDR3: TGTGCCATCAGTGAAGCAGGGCGGAGGAACACCGGGGAGCTGTTTTTT. It is translated as CAISEAGRRNTGELFF.

The V gene is TRBV2, the J gene TRBJ2-3, with no clear D. Deletions cut 4 bases from V and 2 bases from J, with 4 bases between. Germline lookup yields CDR1 SNHLY and CDR2 FYNNEI. This CDR3 is 12 amino acids long. The CDR3 protein is CASSGDTDTQYF. The CDR3 DNA is TGTGCCAGCAGTGGCGACACAGATACGCAGTATTTT.

This clonotype was seen only a few times. The rearrangement uses TRBV11-3 and TRBJ2-1, with D uncertain. This CDR3 region has 13 residues. The V end was cut by 3 bases, the J end by 2 bases, with 5 bases between. The germline V gene has CDR1 SGHNT and CDR2 YENEEA. Here the CDR3 reads CASSLNAYNEQFF. In nucleotides, the CDR3 is TGTGCCAGCAGCTTGAATGCCTACAATGAGCAGTTCTTC.

The chain is built from TRBV20-1 and TRBJ2-7; D uncertain. This CDR3 is built from 13 residues. Germline V CDR1 and CDR2: DFQATT, SNEGSKA (reference sequence). The germline V and J ends were trimmed by 0 bases and 6 bases, with 12 bases remaining between them. CDR3 DNA: TGCAGTGCTAGAGAGATCTCAGGCCTCGAGCAGTACTTC. This sequence encodes CSAREISGLEQYF.

This clonotype was counted only a few times. V is TRBV5-1 and J is TRBJ2-3, with D tentatively TRBD2 (6 bases). Germline V gene sequence: CDR1 SGHRS, CDR2 YFSETQ. The V gene lost 4 bases and the J gene lost 6 bases, with 12 bases spanning the gap. The CDR3 spans 13 residues. The CDR3 DNA reads as TGCGCCAGCAGCGGGACTTTCATGGATACGCAGTATTTT. It yields the protein CASSGTFMDTQYF.

This rearrangement joins TRBV18 to TRBJ1-2; 8 nucleotides match TRBD1. Germline CDR1 is KGHSH and CDR2 is LQKENI. This CDR3 is 15 amino acids long. V gave up 5 bases and J gave up 3 bases; unmatched junction bases: 8. CDR3 region: CASSNAGTGDYGYTF. CDR3 DNA sequence: TGTGCCAGCTCAAACGCCGGGACAGGCGACTATGGCTACACCTTC.

The chain joins TRBV11-1 to TRBJ2-7; no reliable D call. The V gene lost 3 bases and the J gene lost 3 bases, with 6 bases spanning the gap. CDR3 size: 12 residues. Germline assignment: CDR1 SGHAT and CDR2 FQDESV (reference sequence). The CDR3 bases are TGTGCCAGCAGCTTTTCCAACTACGAGCAGTACTTC. Translating it yields CASSFSNYEQYF.

CDR3 in amino acids: CASSYPGQHMGYF. In DNA form, the CDR3 reads TGTGCCAGCAGTTATCCGGGACAGCACATGGGGTACTTC. The chain recombines TRBV6-2 or TRBV6-3 with TRBJ2-4; 7 nucleotides line up with TRBD1. Germline V lookup: CDR1 MNHEY, CDR2 SVGEGT. The CDR3 spans 13 residues. V shed 3 bases, J shed 15 bases, and the junction held 11 bases outside the gene matches.

V is TRBV29-1 and J is TRBJ2-5; D not resolved. Germline V gene data show CDR1 as SQVTM and CDR2 as ANQGSEA. V was pared by 7 bases and J by 0 bases, with 15 bases between. The CDR3 sequence is 14 residues long. The CDR3 coding sequence is TGCAGCGCCTATTTTTTGGGGAACCAAGAGACCCAGTACTTC. The encoded protein is CSAYFLGNQETQYF.

This clonotype was detected only a few times. The gene calls are TRBV6-5 and TRBJ2-7, with D possibly being TRBD1 or TRBD2 (5 bases each). Germline CDR1 MNHEY, CDR2 SVGAGI. V lost 5 bases to trimming and J lost 7 bases, with 18 bases between them. The CDR3 loop spans 14 amino acids. CDR3 protein: CASSTQQGRGEQYF. The CDR3, as DNA: TGTGCCAGCAGTACACAGCAGGGACGGGGTGAGCAGTACTTC.

This chain uses TRBV25-1 with TRBJ2-7; 7 bases are a match to TRBD2. The V and J ends lost 3 bases and 5 bases, in that order; junction bases with no gene match: 13. The CDR3 is made up of 16 amino acids. Germline CDR1 is MGHDK and CDR2 is SYGVNS. The chain's CDR3 is CASSDARGAGRNEQYF. CDR3 coding DNA: TGTGCCAGCAGTGATGCCCGGGGAGCGGGAAGGAACGAGCAGTACTTC.

The chain has TRBV5-1 and TRBJ2-1, with TRBD2 matching over 9 bases. The CDR3 has 16 amino acids. Germline V CDR1 and CDR2: SGHRS, YFSETQ. With 4 bases clipped from V and 9 bases from J, the junction kept 14 bases outside the gene matches. CDR3 DNA: TGCGCCAGCAGCCCCGTCGTAGTAGCGGGAGTTGGTGAGCAGTTCTTC. Protein sequence: CASSPVVVAGVGEQFF.

This clonotype came up a few times. V gene TRBV5-1 combines with J gene TRBJ2-1; D remains ambiguous. Germline CDR1 SGHRS, CDR2 YFSETQ. The CDR3 spans 16 residues. The V gene lost 0 bases and the J gene lost 6 bases, with 16 bases spanning the gap. This chain's CDR3 is CASSLGLGVLGNEQFF. CDR3 nucleotides: TGCGCCAGCAGCTTGGGTCTGGGCGTCTTGGGCAATGAGCAGTTCTTC. Full variable domain (remainder filled in from reference TRBV5-1 and TRBJ2-1): KAGVTQTPRYLIKTRGQQVTLSCSPISGHRSVSWYQQTPGQGLQFLFEYFSETQRNKGNFPGRFSGRQFSNSRSEMNVSTLELGDSALYLCASSLGLGVLGNEQFFGPGTRLTVL.

In its sample, this clonotype was seen a few times. The chain uses TRBV14 and TRBJ2-7; D is uncertain. V lost 4 bases to trimming and J lost 8 bases, with 15 bases between them. Germline CDR1 reads SGHDN; CDR2 reads FVKESK. The CDR3 runs 13 residues. CDR3 coding DNA: TGTGCCAGCAGCCTCCCCGGGCCTAGGCAGCAGTACTTC. As protein: CASSLPGPRQQYF.

The rearrangement joins TRBV12-3 or TRBV12-4 to TRBJ2-5; D is possibly TRBD1 or TRBD2 (5 bases each). The germline V and J ends were trimmed by 7 bases and 9 bases, with 24 bases remaining between them. There are 15 residues in the CDR3. This CDR3 reads CASTLSGTALGAQYF. The CDR3 DNA is TGTGCCAGCACCCTATCAGGCACAGCTCTGGGGGCCCAGTACTTC.

Only one count was recorded for this clonotype. The chain uses TRBV5-1 and TRBJ2-6, with D maybe TRBD2 (5 bases). Germline CDR1 and CDR2: SGHRS and YFSETQ. The CDR3 runs 16 residues. Trimming removed 2 bases at V and 2 bases at J, with 11 bases between. CDR3 nucleotide sequence: TGCGCCAGCAGCTTACCGGGGTCCACTGGGGCCAACGTCCTGACTTTC. The encoded protein is CASSLPGSTGANVLTF.

This clonotype was seen a handful of times. V gene TRBV20-1 combines with J gene TRBJ2-1, with 7 bases that match TRBD2. V was pared by 3 bases and J by 7 bases, with 3 bases of the junction left unmatched. This CDR3 spans 12 amino acids. Germline CDR1 and CDR2: DFQATT and SNEGSKA (reference sequence). The CDR3 spells CSARVLANEQFF. As DNA, the CDR3 is TGCAGTGCTAGGGTACTAGCGAATGAGCAGTTCTTC.

This clonotype was found a few times. This chain joins TRBV5-1 and TRBJ2-3, with 8 bases matching TRBD2. Germline trimming cut 4 bases from V and 0 bases from J; bases unmatched to any gene: 4. The CDR3 has 15 residues. Germline V gene sequence: CDR1 SGHRS, CDR2 YFSETQ. The CDR3 here is CASSRSSGSTDTQYF. The CDR3 DNA is TGCGCCAGCAGCCGATCTAGCGGGAGCACAGATACGCAGTATTTT.

This clonotype was seen a handful of times. V gene TRBV29-1 combines with J gene TRBJ2-7; maybe TRBD1 (6 bases). V lost 4 bases and J lost 3, with 13 bases in between. The germline CDR1 and CDR2 sequences are SQVTM and ANQGSEA. The CDR3 covers 13 residues. CDR3 amino acids: CSVVSDRFYEQYF. CDR3 sequence (DNA): TGCAGCGTTGTATCGGACAGATTCTACGAGCAGTACTTC.

V and J are TRBV7-9 and TRBJ2-2; possibly TRBD1 for D (8 bases). CDR3 length equals 14 residues. The V gene's germline CDR1 is SEHNR and CDR2 FQNEAQ (reference sequence). Trimming took 5 bases from V and 8 from J, leaving 15 bases between them. The chain's CDR3 is CASSGGQGLGELFF. CDR3 nucleotide sequence: TGTGCCAGCAGCGGAGGACAGGGACTAGGGGAGCTGTTTTTT.

This clonotype was observed a handful of times. V gene TRBV5-6 combines with J gene TRBJ2-5; 9 bases match TRBD2. Trimming removed 4 bases from V and 2 bases from J; junction bases left unmatched: 9. The CDR3 contains 16 residues. Germline CDR1 SGHDT, CDR2 YYEEEE. The CDR3 DNA is TGTGCCAGCAGCGGCTCCGGACTAGCGTTTCAAGAGACCCAGTACTTC. Its translation is CASSGSGLAFQETQYF.

J is TRBJ1-1 and V is TRBV19; possible D gene TRBD1, 6 bases. Looked up from germline, CDR1 is LNHDA and CDR2 is SQIVND (reference sequence). V lost 2 bases and J 0 bases, leaving 13 bases between the germline ends. The CDR3 loop spans 16 amino acids. CDR3 sequence reads: CASSIIGRTVNTEAFF. DNA of the CDR3: TGTGCCAGTAGTATAATTGGCCGGACAGTGAACACTGAAGCTTTCTTT.